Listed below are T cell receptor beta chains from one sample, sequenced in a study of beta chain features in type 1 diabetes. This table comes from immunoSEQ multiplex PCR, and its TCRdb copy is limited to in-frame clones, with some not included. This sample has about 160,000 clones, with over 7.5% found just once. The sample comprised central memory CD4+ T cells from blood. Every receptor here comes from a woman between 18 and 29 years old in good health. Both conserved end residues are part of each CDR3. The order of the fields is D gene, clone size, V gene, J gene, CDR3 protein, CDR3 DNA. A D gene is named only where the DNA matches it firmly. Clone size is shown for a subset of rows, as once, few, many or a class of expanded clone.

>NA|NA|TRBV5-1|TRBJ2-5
CASSVEPKETQYF
TGCGCCAGCAGCGTAGAGCCCAAAGAGACCCAGTACTTC
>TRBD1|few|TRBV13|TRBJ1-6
CASSLAQGAGGLSPLHF
TGTGCCAGCAGCTTAGCGCAGGGGGCAGGGGGCCTTTCACCCCTCCACTTT
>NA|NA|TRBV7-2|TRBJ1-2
CASSPAEGYTF
TGTGCCAGCAGCCCGGCGGAAGGCTACACCTTC
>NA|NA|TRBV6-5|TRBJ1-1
CASSSEAATLNTEAFF
TGTGCCAGCAGTTCTGAGGCGGCAACTCTGAACACTGAAGCTTTCTTT
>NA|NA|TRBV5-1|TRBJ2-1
CASSFIQTDYNEQFF
TGCGCCAGCAGCTTTATTCAGACAGACTACAATGAGCAGTTCTTC
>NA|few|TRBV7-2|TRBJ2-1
CASSVQSLEGVQFF
TGTGCCAGCAGCGTTCAATCCCTTGAGGGGGTACAGTTCTTC
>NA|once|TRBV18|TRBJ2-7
CASSLHRDEDEQYF
TGTGCCAGCTCACTGCACAGGGATGAGGACGAGCAGTACTTC
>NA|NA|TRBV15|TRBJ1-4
CATSGSSGFRNEKLFF
TGTGCCACCAGCGGATCCTCAGGGTTTCGGAATGAAAAACTGTTTTTT
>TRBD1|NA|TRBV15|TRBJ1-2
CATSRDRRGQGYTF
TGTGCCACCAGCAGAGATAGAAGGGGGCAGGGCTACACCTTC
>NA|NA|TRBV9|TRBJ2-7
CASSAQVTDYEQYF
TGTGCCAGCAGCGCACAGGTGACAGACTACGAGCAGTACTTC
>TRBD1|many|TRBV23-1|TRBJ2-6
CASRGQHKFSGANVLTF
TGCGCCAGCAGGGGACAGCATAAATTTTCTGGGGCCAACGTCCTGACTTTC
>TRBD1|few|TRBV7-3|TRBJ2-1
CASSPEGGRGHEQFF
TGTGCCAGCAGCCCTGAGGGAGGCAGGGGGCATGAGCAGTTCTTC
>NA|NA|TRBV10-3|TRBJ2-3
CAIRLAASTDTQYF
TGTGCCATCAGGCTAGCTGCTAGCACAGATACGCAGTATTTT
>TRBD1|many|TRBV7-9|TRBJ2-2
CGGTENTGELFF
TGTGGGGGGACAGAGAACACCGGGGAGCTGTTTTTT
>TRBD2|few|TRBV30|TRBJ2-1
CAWKASGGYNEQFF
TGTGCCTGGAAGGCTAGCGGGGGTTACAATGAGCAGTTCTTC
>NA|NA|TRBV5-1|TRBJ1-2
CASSPYRVDGYTF
TGCGCCAGCAGCCCATACAGGGTGGATGGCTACACCTTC
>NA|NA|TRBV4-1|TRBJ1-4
CASSQGTVATNEKLFF
TGCGCCAGCAGCCAGGGGACTGTCGCAACTAATGAAAAACTGTTTTTT
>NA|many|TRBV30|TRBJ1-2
CAWSVGGDGYTF
TGTGCCTGGAGTGTTGGGGGGGATGGCTACACCTTC
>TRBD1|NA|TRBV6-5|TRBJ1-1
CASSLQQGGTEAFF
TGTGCCAGCAGTTTACAACAGGGGGGAACTGAAGCTTTCTTT
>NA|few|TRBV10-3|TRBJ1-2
CAISGSDYGYTF
TGTGCCATCAGTGGGTCCGACTATGGCTACACCTTC
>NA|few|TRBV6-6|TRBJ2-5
CASSFPSLSGETQYF
TGTGCCAGCAGTTTCCCCTCACTCTCGGGGGAGACCCAGTACTTC
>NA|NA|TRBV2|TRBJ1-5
CARLQPQHF
TGTGCCCGTTTGCAGCCCCAGCATTTT
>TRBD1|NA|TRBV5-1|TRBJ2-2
CASSFFGQGPTGELFF
TGCGCCAGCAGCTTCTTTGGACAGGGTCCCACCGGGGAGCTGTTTTTT
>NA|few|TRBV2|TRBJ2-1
CASSSPEGQEIYNEQFF
TGTGCCAGCAGTTCCCCGGAGGGCCAAGAGATATACAATGAGCAGTTCTTC
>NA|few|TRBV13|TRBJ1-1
CASRYRLDTEAFF
TGTGCCAGCAGGTACAGGCTAGACACTGAAGCTTTCTTT
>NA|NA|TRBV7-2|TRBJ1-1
CASSLVVTEAFF
TGTGCCAGCAGCTTAGTAGTCACTGAAGCTTTCTTT
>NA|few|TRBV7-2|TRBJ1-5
CASSQLQWGEPQHF
TGTGCCAGCAGCCAACTGCAATGGGGGGAGCCCCAGCATTTT
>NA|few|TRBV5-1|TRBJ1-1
CASSAMGADTEAFF
TGCGCCAGCAGCGCCATGGGGGCGGACACTGAAGCTTTCTTT
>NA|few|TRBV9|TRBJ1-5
CASSARGVNQPQHF
TGTGCCAGCAGCGCCAGGGGAGTCAATCAGCCCCAGCATTTT
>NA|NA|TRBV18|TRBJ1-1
CASSPGQNTEAFF
TGTGCCAGCTCACCTGGACAGAACACTGAAGCTTTCTTT
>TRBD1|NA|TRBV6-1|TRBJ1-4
CASSRGQEQKLFF
TGTGCCAGCAGCAGGGGACAGGAGCAAAAACTGTTTTTT
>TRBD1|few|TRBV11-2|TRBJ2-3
CASSLRQGAVDSTQYF
TGTGCCAGCAGCCTGAGACAGGGGGCGGTGGATAGTACGCAGTATTTT
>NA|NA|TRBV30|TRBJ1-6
CAWSRLTYNSPLHF
TGTGCCTGGAGTAGACTGACTTATAATTCACCCCTCCACTTT
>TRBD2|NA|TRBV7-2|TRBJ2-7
CASSLGGLAGGNEQYF
TGTGCCAGCAGCTTAGGAGGACTAGCGGGAGGGAACGAGCAGTACTTC
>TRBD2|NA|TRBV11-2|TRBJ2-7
CASSLDSTSGSYEQYF
TGTGCCAGCAGCTTAGACTCGACTAGCGGGTCCTACGAGCAGTACTTC
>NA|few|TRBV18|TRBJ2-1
CASSPVAGYPIGDEQFF
TGTGCCAGCTCACCGGTGGCCGGCTATCCCATCGGAGATGAGCAGTTCTTC
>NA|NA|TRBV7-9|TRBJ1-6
CASSLWIAQGNSPLHF
TGTGCCAGCAGCTTGTGGATCGCACAGGGAAATTCACCCCTCCACTTT
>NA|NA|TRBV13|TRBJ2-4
CASSSRGWNIQYF
TGTGCCAGCAGCTCTAGGGGTTGGAACATTCAGTACTTC
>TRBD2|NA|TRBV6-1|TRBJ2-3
CASSEGGSGRAPTDTQYF
TGTGCCAGCAGTGAAGGTGGTAGCGGGAGGGCCCCGACAGATACGCAGTATTTT
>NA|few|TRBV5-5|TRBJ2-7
CASSYPATATYEQYF
TGTGCCAGCAGCTACCCCGCTACCGCAACCTACGAGCAGTACTTC
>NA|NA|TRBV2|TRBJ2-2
CASTPPGHLTGELFF
TGTGCCAGCACCCCCCCGGGACACCTCACCGGGGAGCTGTTTTTT
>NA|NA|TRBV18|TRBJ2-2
CASSPGQNTGELFF
TGTGCCAGCTCACCGGGCCAGAACACCGGGGAGCTGTTTTTT
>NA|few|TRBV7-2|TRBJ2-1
CASSSPGLSRDEQFF
TGTGCCAGCAGCTCCCCGGGACTCTCTAGGGATGAGCAGTTCTTC
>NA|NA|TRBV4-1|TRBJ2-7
CASSLSGDSYEQYF
TGCGCCAGCAGCCTTAGTGGAGATTCCTACGAGCAGTACTTC
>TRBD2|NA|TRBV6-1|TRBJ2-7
CASSARLAGAYEQYF
TGTGCCAGCAGTGCCCGACTAGCGGGGGCCTACGAGCAGTACTTC
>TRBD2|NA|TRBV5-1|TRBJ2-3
CASGPGLGTDTQYF
TGCGCCAGCGGTCCGGGACTAGGTACAGATACGCAGTATTTT
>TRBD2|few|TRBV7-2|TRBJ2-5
CASSALGGAQYF
TGTGCCAGCAGCGCCTTGGGGGGGGCCCAGTACTTC
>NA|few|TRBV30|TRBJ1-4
CACFRGEDEKLFF
TGTGCCTGTTTCAGGGGCGAAGATGAAAAACTGTTTTTT
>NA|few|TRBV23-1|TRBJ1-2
CASSQSVRAGYTF
TGCGCCAGCAGTCAATCGGTGAGGGCTGGCTACACCTTC
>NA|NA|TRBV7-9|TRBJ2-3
CASSFPRAGVTDTQYF
TGTGCCAGCAGCTTCCCGAGGGCTGGAGTCACAGATACGCAGTATTTT
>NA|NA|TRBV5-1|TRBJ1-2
CASSLETGTHYYGYTF
TGCGCCAGCAGCTTGGAGACAGGTACACACTACTATGGCTACACCTTC
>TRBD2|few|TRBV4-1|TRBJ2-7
CASSQLQREPEQYF
TGTGCCAGCAGCCAACTCCAGCGGGAGCCGGAGCAGTACTTC
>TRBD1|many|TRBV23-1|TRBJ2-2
CASSLAGRDSSTGELFF
TGCGCCAGCAGTCTGGCAGGCCGGGACAGTTCGACCGGGGAGCTGTTTTTT
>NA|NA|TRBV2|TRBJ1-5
CASRGLPGQPQHF
TGTGCCAGCAGAGGACTGCCCGGACAGCCCCAGCATTTT
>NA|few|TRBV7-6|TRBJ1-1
CASSRERGYGTEAFF
TGTGCCAGCAGCCGGGAGAGGGGCTATGGCACTGAAGCTTTCTTT
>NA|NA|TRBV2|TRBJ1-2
CASSSSLTGGSYTF
TGTGCCAGCAGCTCTTCACTAACGGGCGGGAGCTACACCTTC
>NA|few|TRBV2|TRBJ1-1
CASSAWSVNTEAFF
TGTGCCAGCAGTGCGTGGAGCGTGAACACTGAAGCTTTCTTT
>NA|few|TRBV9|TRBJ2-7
CASPLVGQEYSPYEQYF
TGTGCCAGCCCCTTGGTGGGACAAGAATACAGTCCCTACGAGCAGTACTTC
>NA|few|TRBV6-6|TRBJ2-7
CASSSYYEQYF
TGTGCCAGCAGTTCCTATTACGAGCAGTACTTC